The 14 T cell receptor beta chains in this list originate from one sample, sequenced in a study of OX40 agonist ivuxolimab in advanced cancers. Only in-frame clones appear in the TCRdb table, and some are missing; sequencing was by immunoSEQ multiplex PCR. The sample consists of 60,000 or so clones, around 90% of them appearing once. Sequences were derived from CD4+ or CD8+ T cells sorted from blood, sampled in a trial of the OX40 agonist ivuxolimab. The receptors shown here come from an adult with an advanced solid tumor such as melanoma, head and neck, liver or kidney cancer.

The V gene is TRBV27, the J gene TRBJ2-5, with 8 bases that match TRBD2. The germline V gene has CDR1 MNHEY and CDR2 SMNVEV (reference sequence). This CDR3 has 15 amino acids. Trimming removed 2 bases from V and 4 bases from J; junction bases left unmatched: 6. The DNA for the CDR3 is TGTGCCAGCAGTTTACTAGGGACTAGAGGAGAGACCCAGTACTTC. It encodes CASSLLGTRGETQYF.

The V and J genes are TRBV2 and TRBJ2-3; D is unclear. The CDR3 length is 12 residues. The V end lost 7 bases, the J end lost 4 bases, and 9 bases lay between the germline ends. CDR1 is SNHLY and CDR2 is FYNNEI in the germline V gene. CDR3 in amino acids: CASILRSDTQYF. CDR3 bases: TGTGCCAGCATCCTTCGGTCAGATACGCAGTATTTT.

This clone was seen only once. DNA of the CDR3: TGTGCCAGCAGCTCAGGACTAGCGGGAAGGACGGCAGAGACCCAGTACTTC. It codes for CASSSGLAGRTAETQYF. The gene calls are TRBV5-8 and TRBJ2-5; the match to TRBD2 covers 12 bases. Germline V gives CDR1 SGHTS, CDR2 YDEGEE. The CDR3 is 17 residues long. The trim removed 3 bases at V and 4 bases at J, leaving 10 bases unmatched.

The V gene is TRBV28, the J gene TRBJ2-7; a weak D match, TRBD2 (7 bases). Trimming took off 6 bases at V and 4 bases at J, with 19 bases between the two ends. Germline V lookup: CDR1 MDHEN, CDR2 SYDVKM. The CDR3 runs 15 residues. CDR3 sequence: CASSLLGGGSYEQYF. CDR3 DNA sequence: TGTGCCAGCAGCCTTTTGGGGGGGGGCAGTTACGAGCAGTACTTC.

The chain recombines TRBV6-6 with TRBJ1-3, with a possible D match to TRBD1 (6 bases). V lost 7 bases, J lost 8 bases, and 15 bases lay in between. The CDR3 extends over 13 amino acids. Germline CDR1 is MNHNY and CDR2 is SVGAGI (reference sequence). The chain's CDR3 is CASNDRIRDTIYF. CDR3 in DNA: TGTGCCAGCAACGACAGGATCCGAGACACCATATATTTT.

The CDR3 loop reads CASSLGASGRLSNEQFF. CDR3 in DNA: TGTGCCAGCAGCTTAGGGGCTAGCGGGAGACTCAGCAATGAGCAGTTCTTC. The rearrangement uses TRBV11-1 and TRBJ2-1, with 10 nucleotides matching TRBD2. The length of the CDR3 is 17 residues. Germline loops: CDR1 SGHAT, CDR2 FQDESV (reference sequence). Trimming cost V 1 base and J 6 bases; bases outside gene matches: 9.

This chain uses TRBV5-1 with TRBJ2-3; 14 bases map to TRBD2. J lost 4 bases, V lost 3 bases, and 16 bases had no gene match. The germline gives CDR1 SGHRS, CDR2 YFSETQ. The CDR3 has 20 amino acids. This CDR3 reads CASSSNPGTSGRISSDTQYF. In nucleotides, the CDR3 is TGCGCCAGCAGCTCGAATCCCGGGACTAGCGGGAGAATATCTTCAGATACGCAGTATTTT. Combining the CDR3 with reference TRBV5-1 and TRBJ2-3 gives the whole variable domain KAGVTQTPRYLIKTRGQQVTLSCSPISGHRSVSWYQQTPGQGLQFLFEYFSETQRNKGNFPGRFSGRQFSNSRSEMNVSTLELGDSALYLCASSSNPGTSGRISSDTQYFGPGTRLTVL.

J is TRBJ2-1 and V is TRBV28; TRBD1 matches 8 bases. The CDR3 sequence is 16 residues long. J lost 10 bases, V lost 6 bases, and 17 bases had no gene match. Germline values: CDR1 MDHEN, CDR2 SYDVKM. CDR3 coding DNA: TGTGCCAGCAGACCCCTTCCGGGACAGGTACATGTCGAGCAGTTCTTC. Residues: CASRPLPGQVHVEQFF.

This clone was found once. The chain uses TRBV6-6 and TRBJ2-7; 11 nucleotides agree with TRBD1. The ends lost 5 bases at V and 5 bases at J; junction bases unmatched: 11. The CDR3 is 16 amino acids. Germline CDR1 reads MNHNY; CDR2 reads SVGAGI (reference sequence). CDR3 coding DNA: TGTGCCAGCAGTAGGCAAACCGGGACAGGGGGACACGAGCAGTACTTC. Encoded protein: CASSRQTGTGGHEQYF.

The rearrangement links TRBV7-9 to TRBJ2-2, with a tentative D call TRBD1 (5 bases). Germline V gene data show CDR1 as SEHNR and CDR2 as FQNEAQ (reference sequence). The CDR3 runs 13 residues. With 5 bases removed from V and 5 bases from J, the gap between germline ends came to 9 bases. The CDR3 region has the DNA TGTGCCAGCAGCAATCGACAGACCGGGGAGCTGTTTTTT. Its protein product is CASSNRQTGELFF. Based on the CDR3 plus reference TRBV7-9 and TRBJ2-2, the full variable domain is DTGVSQNPRHKITKRGQNVTFRCDPISEHNRLYWYRQTLGQGPEFLTYFQNEAQLEKSRLLSDRFSAERPKGSFSTLEIQRTEQGDSAMYLCASSNRQTGELFFGEGSRLTVL.

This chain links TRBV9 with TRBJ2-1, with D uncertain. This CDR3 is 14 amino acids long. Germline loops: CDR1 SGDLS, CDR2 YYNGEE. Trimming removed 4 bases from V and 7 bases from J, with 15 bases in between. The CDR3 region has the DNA TGTGCCAGCAGCCCGACCACTGCCAAAAATGAGCAGTTCTTC. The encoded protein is CASSPTTAKNEQFF.

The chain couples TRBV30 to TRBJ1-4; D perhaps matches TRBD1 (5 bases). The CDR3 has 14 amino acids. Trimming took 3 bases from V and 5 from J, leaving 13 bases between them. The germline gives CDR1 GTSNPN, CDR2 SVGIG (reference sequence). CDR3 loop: CAWRWAGRNEKLFF. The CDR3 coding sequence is TGTGCCTGGAGATGGGCAGGGAGAAATGAAAAACTGTTTTTT. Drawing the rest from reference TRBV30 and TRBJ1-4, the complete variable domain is SQTIHQWPATLVQPVGSPLSLECTVEGTSNPNLYWYRQAAGRGLQLLFYSVGIGQISSEVPQNLSASRPQDRQFILSSKKLLLSDSGFYLCAWRWAGRNEKLFFGSGTQLSVL.

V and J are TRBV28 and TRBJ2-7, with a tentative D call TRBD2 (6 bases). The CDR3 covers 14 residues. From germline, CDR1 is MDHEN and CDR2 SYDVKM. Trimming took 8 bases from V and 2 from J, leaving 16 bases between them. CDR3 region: CASGTGESTYEQYF. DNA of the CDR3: TGTGCCAGCGGCACGGGGGAATCTACCTACGAGCAGTACTTC. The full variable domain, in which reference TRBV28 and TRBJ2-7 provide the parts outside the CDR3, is DVKVTQSSRYLVKRTGEKVFLECVQDMDHENMFWYRQDPGLGLRLIYFSYDVKMKEKGDIPEGYSVSREKKERFSLILESASTNQTSMYLCASGTGESTYEQYFGPGTRLTVT.

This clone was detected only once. CDR3 coding DNA: TGTGCCAGCTCACCGTCGGGACTAGCGGGAGTCGAGCAGTACTTC. Its translation is CASSPSGLAGVEQYF. The rearrangement joins TRBV18 to TRBJ2-7; 14 bases are shared with TRBD2. V dropped 3 bases and J dropped 6; count of bases not matched to a gene: 4. CDR1 and CDR2 from the germline V gene are KGHSH and LQKENI. The CDR3 contains 15 residues.